What follows are 25 T cell receptor beta chains derived from one specimen sequenced in a study of blood T cell repertoires in COVID-19. Data came from immunoSEQ multiplex PCR; TCRdb stores just in-frame clones and leaves some out. The table includes under 200,000 clones, roughly 87% detected once. Sequenced material: PBMCs or T cells enriched from blood (not recorded which). The source of these receptors is a woman in her forties or fifties who had recovered from COVID-19.

The CDR3, as DNA: TGTGCCAGCAGACCCCAGGGGGCCGCTTATCAGCCCCAGCATTTT. Translated: CASRPQGAAYQPQHF. The chain has TRBV6-5 and TRBJ1-5; 8 bases are a match to TRBD1. Germline-derived CDR1 and CDR2 are MNHEY and SVGAGI. J was trimmed by 5 bases and V by 6 bases; bases with no gene match: 9. This CDR3 has 15 residues.

The chain has TRBV6-5 and TRBJ1-2; 7 bases are a match to TRBD1. The CDR3 is made up of 11 amino acids. The V gene end was trimmed by 7 bases and the J gene end by 8 bases; junction bases not matched to a gene: 4. Per germline, CDR1 MNHEY and CDR2 SVGAGI. CDR3 in amino acids: CASMTGSGYTF. The DNA of the CDR3 is TGTGCCAGCATGACAGGGAGCGGCTACACCTTC.

CDR3 region: CASSWQGGISLAFF. CDR3 bases: TGTGCCAGCAGCTGGCAGGGCGGCATCTCTCTGGCTTTCTTT. V and J are TRBV7-2 and TRBJ1-1; D is possibly TRBD1 (5 bases). This CDR3 region has 14 residues. Per germline, CDR1 SGHTA and CDR2 FQGNSA. Trimming removed 4 bases from V and 11 bases from J, with 20 bases in between.

This clone was seen more than once but under ten times. This chain connects TRBV3-1 (or the pseudogene TRBV3-2) to TRBJ2-7, with TRBD2 identical over 7 bases. The J segment lost 3 bases and the V segment lost 0 bases, leaving 11 bases of the junction unmatched. This CDR3 spans 17 amino acids. The germline V gene encodes CDR1 LGHDT and CDR2 YNNKEL (reference sequence). In nucleotides, the CDR3 is TGTGCCAGCAGCCAAGATCCGGCTAGCGGAGCTAGCTACGAGCAGTACTTC. Amino acids: CASSQDPASGASYEQYF.

J is TRBJ1-3 and V is TRBV19; 7 bases align to TRBD1. Looked up from germline, CDR1 is LNHDA and CDR2 is SQIVND (reference sequence). The CDR3 loop spans 14 amino acids. With V trimmed by 7 bases and J by 0 bases, 3 bases remained unmatched. CDR3 DNA: TGTGCCAGTACCCGGGACAGCTCTGGAAACACCATATATTTT. Its protein product is CASTRDSSGNTIYF.

The gene calls are TRBV3-1 (or the pseudogene TRBV3-2) and TRBJ1-1, with TRBD1 identical over 9 bases. Germline-derived CDR1 and CDR2 are LGHDT and YNNKEL (reference sequence). V shed 6 bases and J 6 bases; nucleotides not matched to a gene: 5. The CDR3 length is 13 residues. The CDR3: CASRKQGAAEAFF. In nucleotides, the CDR3 is TGTGCCAGCAGGAAACAGGGGGCGGCTGAAGCTTTCTTT.

V gene TRBV9 combines with J gene TRBJ1-2; TRBD1 aligns across 7 bases. CDR1 is SGDLS and CDR2 is YYNGEE in the germline V gene. The CDR3 is 17 residues long. Germline trimming cut 3 bases from V and 0 bases from J; bases unmatched to any gene: 11. The CDR3 DNA reads TGTGCCAGCAGCGCCGATCCCAGACAGGGAGCTAACTATGGCTACACCTTC. Amino acids: CASSADPRQGANYGYTF. Together with reference TRBV9 and TRBJ1-2, the CDR3 gives the full variable domain: DSGVTQTPKHLITATGQRVTLRCSPRSGDLSVYWYQQSLDQGLQFLIQYYNGEERAKGNILERFSAQQFPDLHSELNLSSLELGDSALYFCASSADPRQGANYGYTFGSGTRLTVV.

The chain recombines TRBV2 with TRBJ1-2; no reliable D call. V was shortened by 11 bases and J by 1 base, with 14 bases between the two germline ends. Looked up from germline, CDR1 is SNHLY and CDR2 is FYNNEI. This CDR3 is built from 13 residues. CDR3 sequence (DNA): TGTGCCTCGTACACCTTCCTTAACTATGGCTACACCTTC. It specifies CASYTFLNYGYTF.

The chain has TRBV5-1 and TRBJ1-4; TRBD1 matches 8 bases. V trimming: 0 bases; J trimming: 5 bases; junction bases outside the gene matches: 3. This CDR3 contains 15 residues. Germline assignment: CDR1 SGHRS and CDR2 YFSETQ. CDR3 loop: CASSLGGTGNEKLFF. CDR3 nucleotide sequence: TGCGCCAGCAGCTTGGGGGGGACAGGAAATGAAAAACTGTTTTTT. The complete variable domain, with remaining parts taken from reference TRBV5-1 and TRBJ1-4, reads KAGVTQTPRYLIKTRGQQVTLSCSPISGHRSVSWYQQTPGQGLQFLFEYFSETQRNKGNFPGRFSGRQFSNSRSEMNVSTLELGDSALYLCASSLGGTGNEKLFFGSGTQLSVL.

V usage is TRBV29-1 and J usage is TRBJ1-1; 7 nucleotides align to TRBD1. This CDR3 is 13 amino acids long. J lost 1 base, V lost 7 bases, and 6 bases had no gene match. The V gene's germline CDR1 is SQVTM and CDR2 ANQGSEA. DNA of the CDR3: TGCAGCGGCAGGGGGACACCGAACACTGAAGCTTTCTTT. Its translation: CSGRGTPNTEAFF. Full variable domain (missing parts from reference TRBV29-1 and TRBJ1-1): SAVISQKPSRDICQRGTSLTIQCQVDSQVTMMFWYRQQPGQSLTLIATANQGSEATYESGFVIDKFPISRPNLTFSTLTVSNMSPEDSSIYLCSGRGTPNTEAFFGQGTRLTVV.

This sequence joins TRBV5-5 and TRBJ2-3; D might be TRBD2 (5 bases). Germline assignment: CDR1 SGHKS and CDR2 YYEKEE (reference sequence). This CDR3 comprises 14 residues. The V and J ends lost 0 bases and 2 bases respectively, with 7 bases between them. CDR3 sequence reads: CASSLAGNTDTQYF. CDR3 in DNA: TGTGCCAGCAGCTTGGCGGGGAACACAGATACGCAGTATTTT. The full variable domain, its missing parts supplied by reference TRBV5-5 and TRBJ2-3, is DAGVTQSPTHLIKTRGQQVTLRCSPISGHKSVSWYQQVLGQGPQFIFQYYEKEERGRGNFPDRFSARQFPNYSSELNVNALLLGDSALYLCASSLAGNTDTQYFGPGTRLTVL.

V is TRBV5-1 and J is TRBJ2-2; 12 bases line up with TRBD2. The CDR3 has 15 residues. J lost 6 bases, V lost 3 bases, and 3 bases had no gene match. Looked up from germline, CDR1 is SGHRS and CDR2 is YFSETQ. The CDR3 DNA follows: TGCGCCAGCAGCTGGAGACTAGCGGGAGCCGGGGAGCTGTTTTTT. Translation: CASSWRLAGAGELFF.

This clone has only a few counts. V usage is TRBV28 and J usage is TRBJ1-5; TRBD1 matches at 10 bases. V was pared by 6 bases and J by 11 bases, with 10 bases of the junction left unmatched. This CDR3 is 14 amino acids long. From germline, CDR1 is MDHEN and CDR2 SYDVKM. The CDR3 DNA follows: TGTGCCAGCAGAAAAGGACAGGGGGTGTTGACCCAGCATTTT. Its protein is CASRKGQGVLTQHF.

This clone was seen just once. The chain links TRBV2 to TRBJ2-5, with 8 positions matching TRBD1. Per germline, CDR1 SNHLY and CDR2 FYNNEI. V lost 7 bases to trimming and J lost 5 bases; unmatched junction nucleotides: 6. The CDR3 length is 13 residues. The CDR3 is CASMRTGRETQYF. In DNA, the CDR3 is TGTGCCAGCATGAGGACAGGGAGGGAGACCCAGTACTTC.

The chain links TRBV6-1 to TRBJ1-4; D possibly corresponds to TRBD1 (6 bases). Germline CDR1 is MNHNS and CDR2 is SASEGT. Trimming removed 2 bases at V and 4 bases at J, with 14 bases between. The CDR3 extends over 16 amino acids. CDR3 DNA: TGTGCCAGCAGTGAAAGTACTGGGGGCTTTAATGAAAAACTGTTTTTT. This translates into CASSESTGGFNEKLFF.

The rearrangement uses TRBV2 and TRBJ1-6; D unresolved. Trimming removed 2 bases from V and 1 base from J, with 12 bases in between. Germline V gene lookup returns CDR1 SNHLY and CDR2 FYNNEI. The CDR3 sequence is 17 residues long. The CDR3 reads CASSERLIGSYNSPLHF. CDR3 in DNA: TGTGCCAGCAGTGAAAGGCTAATCGGGTCCTATAATTCACCCCTCCACTTT.

The gene calls are TRBV6-2 or TRBV6-3 and TRBJ2-1, with 8 bases that match TRBD1. The CDR3 sequence is 16 residues long. After removal of 2 bases from V and 2 bases from J, the junction contained 5 bases not matched to a gene. CDR1 MNHEY and CDR2 SVGEGT come from the germline V gene. The CDR3 bases are TGTGCCAGCAGTTACCCCCAGGACAGGGCCTACAATGAGCAGTTCTTC. Protein: CASSYPQDRAYNEQFF.

This chain links TRBV7-2 with TRBJ1-1; D might be TRBD1 (5 bases). Germline assignment: CDR1 SGHTA and CDR2 FQGNSA. This CDR3 spans 18 amino acids. V gave up 5 bases and J gave up 5 bases, with 27 bases separating them. CDR3 sequence reads: CASSARGSGFGKGTEAFF. In nucleotides, the CDR3 is TGTGCCAGCAGCGCCCGGGGGTCAGGGTTTGGCAAAGGGACTGAAGCTTTCTTT.

This clone was observed once. The chain links TRBV24-1 to TRBJ2-1; 14 bases match TRBD2. The CDR3 is 16 residues long. Germline V lookup: CDR1 KGHDR, CDR2 SFDVKD. Trimming took 4 bases from V and 6 from J; bases not matched to a gene: 4. The CDR3 sequence is CATSDPTSGRANEQFF. CDR3 coding DNA: TGTGCCACCAGTGACCCGACTAGCGGGAGGGCCAATGAGCAGTTCTTC.

This clone was detected only once. The rearrangement links TRBV6-6 to TRBJ2-5; a possible D gene is TRBD1 (5 bases). V lost 6 bases and J lost 0, with 11 bases in between. Germline V gives CDR1 MNHNY, CDR2 SVGAGI (reference sequence). CDR3 length: 14 amino acids. CDR3 bases: TGTGCCAGCAGCCTGGACATGTACCAAGAGACCCAGTACTTC. It codes for CASSLDMYQETQYF.

The J gene is TRBJ2-7, the V gene TRBV7-2, with TRBD1 matching 7 bases. This CDR3 region has 16 residues. Per germline, CDR1 SGHTA and CDR2 FQGNSA. J gave up 0 bases and V 5 bases, and 10 bases lay outside the gene matches. The CDR3 DNA follows: TGTGCCAGCAGCCCTAGCCGGACAGGACTCTCCTACGAGCAGTACTTC. This codes for CASSPSRTGLSYEQYF.

The chain links TRBV6-4 to TRBJ1-1; 9 positions agree with TRBD1. This CDR3 is built from 14 residues. With V trimmed by 1 base and J by 11 bases, 8 bases remained unmatched. CDR1 is MRHNA and CDR2 is SNTAGT in the germline V gene. The CDR3: CASSDFPTGGMAFF. CDR3 sequence (DNA): TGTGCCAGCAGTGACTTTCCGACAGGGGGGATGGCTTTCTTT.

This chain uses TRBV30 with TRBJ1-6; 8 bases align to TRBD1. The CDR3 has 14 amino acids. Germline CDR1 and CDR2: GTSNPN and SVGIG (reference sequence). The J segment lost 10 bases and the V segment lost 3 bases, leaving 8 bases of the junction unmatched. CDR3 nucleotide sequence: TGTGCCTGGAGCCAGGGACAGGCGGTATCACCCCTCCACTTT. It is translated as CAWSQGQAVSPLHF.

The chain couples TRBV10-3 to TRBJ2-7; 7 nucleotides align to TRBD1. The germline V gene has CDR1 ENHRY and CDR2 SYGVKD. The CDR3 consists of 14 residues. J gave up 3 bases and V 4 bases, and 6 bases lay outside the gene matches. The CDR3 protein is CAISVGTEDYEQYF. The CDR3 DNA is TGTGCCATCAGTGTAGGGACAGAAGACTACGAGCAGTACTTC.

The V and J genes are TRBV28 and TRBJ1-1; the D gene is possibly TRBD1 (6 bases). CDR1 and CDR2 (germline): MDHEN, SYDVKM. The ends were cut back, 5 bases at V and 6 bases at J, with 22 bases in the middle. CDR3 length: 16 residues. This chain's CDR3 is CASSPGQSSMRPEAFF. CDR3 coding DNA: TGTGCCAGCAGTCCCGGACAGTCCTCTATGAGACCTGAAGCTTTCTTT.